The sequence of this T cell receptor beta chain was determined in a study of T cells in localized non-small cell lung cancer. Study findings and constraints: Because only a single region of the tumor was sequenced, heterogeneity remains possible. Longer overall survival associated with higher blood T cell density; shorter survival with higher adjacent-lung clonality. Compared with tumor, uninvolved adjacent lung displayed greater T cell clonality, ranking highest overall. Detection in adjacent lung was observed for a median approximately 53 of the top 100 tumor clones.

Germline CDR1 MNHEY, CDR2 SVGAGI. The CDR3 is made up of 12 amino acids. Trimming removed 6 bases from V and 11 bases from J; junction bases left unmatched: 7. A word on this clone: Its target is not known.

Sequencing was performed with immunoSEQ multiplex PCR; in TCRdb, only in-frame clones are kept and a portion is missing. Of about 79,000 clones listed, more than 75% were seen once; the top ten hold 20% to 25%. The source material was peripheral blood, sampled before any cancer treatment. This TCR derives from a woman aged 40-69 years with stage I squamous cell lung carcinoma. The chain employs TRBV6-5 and TRBJ2-1; 7 bases are shared with TRBD2. CDR3 nucleotides: TGTGCCAGCAGGGCTTCGGGGGGTCAGCAGTTCTTC. Translation: CASRASGGQQFF.